This T cell receptor beta chain was identified in a study of blood T cell repertoires in COVID-19. This CDR3 is built from 16 residues. Germline V gives CDR1 LNHNV, CDR2 YYDKDF (reference sequence). V trimming: 3 bases; J trimming: 6 bases; junction bases outside the gene matches: 13. Sequencing used immunoSEQ multiplex PCR; TCRdb keeps in-frame clones, though not all of them. The repertoire consists of fewer than 350,000 clones, with approximately 89% occurring once and the leading ten covering 7.8%. The sample taken for sequencing was peripheral blood. This TCR came from a woman aged 45-60 years who had recovered from COVID-19. The chain carries TRBV15 and TRBJ2-7, with 8 positions matching TRBD2. CDR3 DNA sequence: TGTGCCACCAGCAGGGAACATAGCGGGACGGGGCTCGAGCAGTACTTC. It translates to CATSREHSGTGLEQYF.